The 7 T cell receptor beta chains below were found in one sample sequenced in a study of T-cell memory formation after mild COVID-19. TCRdb re-called the 5' RACE reads with MiXCR, one entry per CDR3 protein. The data show more than 300,000 distinct CDR3 sequences, roughly 13% seen once. The sequencing sample was made of PBMCs or a T cell subset sorted from them (not recorded which). Receptors originate from a man younger than 30 who had mild COVID-19 (a few samples of this study predate the infection). Cell type and time point are not known.

This clonotype came up a few times. The V gene is TRBV7-2, the J gene TRBJ2-2, with TRBD2 matching 14 bases. This CDR3 contains 15 residues. Germline V gene sequence: CDR1 SGHTA, CDR2 FQGNSA. Losses at the gene ends were 6 bases for V and 6 bases for J; bases not matched to a gene: 3. CDR3 nucleotides: TGTGCCAGCAGGACTAGCGGGGGGGCCGCCGGGGAGCTGTTTTTT. Translated, it gives CASRTSGGAAGELFF.

This clonotype was observed a handful of times. The chain uses TRBV5-1 and TRBJ2-7; no definite D call. Trimming took off 6 bases at V and 2 bases at J, with 15 bases between the two ends. This CDR3 is 14 amino acids long. Per germline, CDR1 SGHRS and CDR2 YFSETQ. The chain's CDR3 is CASKRAAGPYEQYF. CDR3 nucleotides: TGCGCCAGCAAAAGGGCAGCTGGCCCCTACGAGCAGTACTTC.

The rearrangement uses TRBV10-1 and TRBJ2-7, with a weak D call TRBD2 (6 bases). Germline assignment: CDR1 WNHNN and CDR2 SYGVQD (reference sequence). Between the trimmed V and J ends, which lost 6 bases and 5 bases, there was a span of 17 bases. This CDR3 has 14 residues. The CDR3 region has the DNA TGCGCCAGCAGGGTGACTCGGAGGGGCCACGAGCAGTACGTC. It is translated as CASRVTRRGHEQYV.

A note on this clonotype: One end of the junction is discordant with germline, which a read error may explain. This chain joins TRBV12-3 or TRBV12-4 and TRBJ2-1, with TRBD1 identical over 7 bases. This CDR3 comprises 14 residues. CDR3 DNA: TGTGCCAGCAGTTTTTCGGGACAGTACAATGAGCAGTTCTTT. Amino acid sequence: CASSFSGQYNEQFF.

In this sample, this clonotype turned up a few times. V gene TRBV7-2 combines with J gene TRBJ2-4; D not certain. The CDR3 spans 15 residues. Germline assignment: CDR1 SGHTA and CDR2 FQGNSA. V was trimmed by 5 bases and J by 3 bases, leaving 14 bases between them. DNA of the CDR3: TGTGCCAGCAGCCTCACGTTGGTCGACAAAAACATTCAGTACTTC. It specifies CASSLTLVDKNIQYF.

This clonotype has more than one count but fewer than ten. V and J are TRBV7-9 and TRBJ2-1; D is uncertain. The CDR3 is made up of 12 amino acids. Trimming took off 5 bases at V and 8 bases at J, with 10 bases between the two ends. CDR1 is SEHNR and CDR2 is FQNEAQ in the germline V gene (reference sequence). CDR3 bases: TGTGCCAGCAGCCCTTCTGGGCATGAGCAGTTCTTC. Amino acids: CASSPSGHEQFF.

This clonotype occurred a few times. The rearrangement joins TRBV7-7 to TRBJ2-1, with 8 bases matching TRBD2. Germline-derived CDR1 and CDR2 are SSHAT and FNYEAQ (reference sequence). The CDR3 spans 13 residues. Unmatched junction bases numbered 2, after V lost 5 bases and J lost 5 bases. The CDR3 sequence is CASSHGRDNEQFF. DNA of the CDR3: TGTGCCAGCAGCCACGGGAGGGACAATGAGCAGTTCTTC.